This T cell receptor beta chain was obtained from a study of blood T cell repertoires in COVID-19. CDR1 is SGHNT and CDR2 is YYREEE in the germline V gene (reference sequence). V was shortened by 0 bases and J by 2 bases, with 15 bases between the two germline ends. The CDR3 is made up of 16 amino acids. Generated by immunoSEQ multiplex PCR, the TCRdb table keeps only in-frame clones and is missing some. The sample yields a few hundred thousand clones, around 89% seen once. Sequenced input: PBMCs or T cells enriched from blood (not recorded which). The sequence came from a woman aged 40 to 49 who had recovered from COVID-19. V usage is TRBV5-4 and J usage is TRBJ2-7, with TRBD2 as a possible D gene (6 bases). The chain's CDR3 is CASSLGEGASAYEQYF. Here the CDR3 DNA reads TGTGCCAGCAGCTTGGGGGAAGGGGCTAGCGCCTACGAGCAGTACTTC.